This T cell receptor (beta chain) stems from a study of CXCR3-negative and CXCR3-positive naive CD8 T cells. UMI-labeled 5' RACE yielded the TRB cDNA libraries. TCRdb reprocessed the 5' RACE reads and stores each CDR3 protein as one record, lacking DNA. This sample's clone table lists 100,000 to 150,000 distinct CDR3 sequences. The CDR3 length is 17 residues. The sequenced sample was naive CXCR3- CD8+ T cells from blood. Subset noted: CD45RO-CCR7+CD27+CD95- naive CD8+ T cells lacking CXCR3 (TNR3-). The sequence derives from a human donor in good health. Some clones in this sample may be carry-over from other donors' samples. The rearrangement uses TRBV12-3 or TRBV12-4 and TRBJ2-1; TCRdb returns TRBD2, unconfirmable since there is no DNA. The CDR3 region is CASSPGLAGRGDNEQFF.